This TCR beta chain was observed in a study of cytomegalovirus exposure and HLA in healthy donors. Whole-study findings and limits: Several of the most significant clusters appeared linked to common viral pathogens, based on a later analysis.

With regard to this clone: Its antigen is undetermined.

The CDR3 is 17 amino acids. Trimming shortened V by 1 base and J by 6 bases, and 18 bases separated the two germline ends. Per germline, CDR1 LNHDA and CDR2 SQIVND (reference sequence). As for the donors, each was a healthy bone marrow donor. Donors were nominally healthy when sampled, though unrecorded immune exposures were likely. The PCR was carried out with 60 Vbeta primers and 13 Jbeta primers. TCRdb keeps only in-frame clones here, not all; method: immunoSEQ multiplex PCR. The sample shows under 200,000 clones, more than 75% of them seen only once. The V gene is TRBV19, the J gene TRBJ2-2, with D perhaps TRBD1 (5 bases). The source material was PBMCs. The receptor comes from a girl aged 5 to 17 in good health and CMV-seropositive. The CDR3 sequence is CASSIGGHPSHPGELFF. Here the CDR3 DNA reads TGTGCCAGTAGTATAGGAGGACACCCCTCACATCCCGGGGAGCTGTTTTTT.